These T cell receptor beta chains were read from a single sample in a study of cytotoxic CD8 clonotypes in ibrutinib-treated CLL. Repertoires were generated with immunoSEQ multiplex PCR, while TCRdb's copy carries only in-frame clones and drops some. The sample shows 150,000 or so clones, 79% of them seen only once. Here the sequenced sample was PBMCs, taken after 12 months of ibrutinib treatment. These receptors came from a human donor with chronic lymphocytic leukemia. The CDR3 runs from the conserved cysteine through the conserved F or W. A D gene is named only where the DNA matches it firmly. The size of a clone is reported for some rows only, either as once, few or many, or as a class for expanded clones.

cdr3_length	v_call	j_call	clone_size	d_call	cdr3_nt	cdr3_aa
13	TRBV28	TRBJ2-7	few	TRBD2	TGTGCCAGCAGTTTTGCGGGAGGCCGTGAGCAGTACTTC	CASSFAGGREQYF
15	TRBV13	TRBJ2-4	.	.	TGTGCCAGCAGCCATCGGGGTTCAGCCAAAAACATTCAGTACTTC	CASSHRGSAKNIQYF
15	TRBV9	TRBJ2-7	.	TRBD1	TGTGCCAGCAGCGCCGGGGACAGGGGGCTAGTCGAGCAGTACTTC	CASSAGDRGLVEQYF
16	TRBV2	TRBJ2-2	.	.	TGTGCCAGCACCGGAAATGACGAGGGGAGAACCGGGGAGCTGTTTTTT	CASTGNDEGRTGELFF
18	TRBV7-9	TRBJ2-6	.	TRBD1	TGTGCCAGCAGCTTAAGTGGGACAGCCCTCTCTGGGGCCAACGTCCTGACTTTC	CASSLSGTALSGANVLTF
13	TRBV27	TRBJ2-7	.	.	TGTGCCAGCAGTTTATCGGAGGGGTGGGAGCAGTACTTC	CASSLSEGWEQYF
15	TRBV2	TRBJ1-5	.	TRBD1	TGTGCCAGCAGTGGGTTGACAGGGGCGGACGGTCCCCAGCATTTT	CASSGLTGADGPQHF
18	TRBV28	TRBJ1-5	.	.	TGTGCCAGCAGCGGACGGTTGGAGATGTACTATAGCAATCAGCCCCAGCATTTT	CASSGRLEMYYSNQPQHF
14	TRBV7-3	TRBJ2-1	.	.	TGTGCCAGCAGCTATGACCGGACTTACAATGAGCAGTTCTTC	CASSYDRTYNEQFF
17	TRBV4-1	TRBJ2-1	.	.	TGCGCCAGCAGCCAAGGGTTCCCCGGAGTTCCCAACAATGAGCAGTTCTTC	CASSQGFPGVPNNEQFF
12	TRBV7-9	TRBJ1-2	.	.	TGTGCCAGCAGCCAACCCGGGACAGGCTACACCTTC	CASSQPGTGYTF
12	TRBV29-1	TRBJ1-3	large	.	TGCAGCGTTGGAGGGTCTGGAAACACCATATATTTT	CSVGGSGNTIYF
15	TRBV5-4	TRBJ1-2	.	TRBD1	TGTGCCAGCAGCGGAACTCCGGGACAGGGATCTGGCTACACCTTC	CASSGTPGQGSGYTF
15	TRBV30	TRBJ2-3	once	TRBD2	TGTGCCTGGACCCTAAGCGGGATGAGCACAGATACGCAGTATTTT	CAWTLSGMSTDTQYF
13	TRBV13	TRBJ2-5	.	TRBD2	TGTGCCAGCAGCCTCCCCGGGGGGGAGACCCAGTACTTC	CASSLPGGETQYF
15	TRBV6-5	TRBJ2-7	.	TRBD2	TGTGCCAGCAGTTACTCAGGTAGCGGGAGCAACGAGCAGTACTTC	CASSYSGSGSNEQYF
17	TRBV18	TRBJ1-3	.	.	TGTGCCAGCTCACCAGCCGCCCTGACTGTCTCTGGAAACACCATATATTTT	CASSPAALTVSGNTIYF
14	TRBV5-5	TRBJ2-7	.	.	TGTGCCAGCAGCTTGGGGGGACACTCCTACGAGCAGTACTTC	CASSLGGHSYEQYF
14	TRBV6-6	TRBJ1-1	.	TRBD1	TGTGCCAGCAGTGGGACAGGAGGAAGGACTGAAGCTTTCTTT	CASSGTGGRTEAFF
18	TRBV30	TRBJ1-1	.	.	TGTGGAGGGATCGGTCAAATCGGGCATAACTCTGGCCACACTGAAGCTTTCTTT	CGGIGQIGHNSGHTEAFF
15	TRBV7-2	TRBJ2-3	.	TRBD2	TGTGCCAGCAGCTTAGCGGGGGGGGAGACAGATACGCAGTATTTT	CASSLAGGETDTQYF
13	TRBV6-6	TRBJ2-7	.	.	TGTGCCAGCAGGGTGACTAGTTCCAGCGAGCAGTACTTC	CASRVTSSSEQYF
17	TRBV4-3	TRBJ2-2	.	TRBD2	TGCGCCAGCAGCCAAGGGGAATTAGCGGGACGGGGCGGGGAGCTGTTTTTT	CASSQGELAGRGGELFF
17	TRBV7-9	TRBJ2-5	.	TRBD2	TGTGCCAGCAGCTTAGCGGCTAGCGGGAGGGCCCAAGAGACCCAGTACTTC	CASSLAASGRAQETQYF
13	TRBV7-9	TRBJ2-1	.	.	TGTGCCAGCAGCTTATCCGCAGACAATGAGCAGTTCTTC	CASSLSADNEQFF
14	TRBV25-1	TRBJ2-5	.	.	TGTGCCTCACAGGGGCACGGGAGGTATGAGACCCAGTACTTC	CASQGHGRYETQYF
15	TRBV19	TRBJ2-7	.	TRBD1	TGTGCCAGTAGTACCCCCGGGACAGGGTATCACGAGCAGTACTTC	CASSTPGTGYHEQYF
13	TRBV7-6	TRBJ2-1	.	.	TGTGCCAGCAGCCCGAGGGACTACAATGAGCAGTTCTTC	CASSPRDYNEQFF
15	TRBV28	TRBJ1-1	.	.	TGTGCCAGCAGTTTCGTAGGGAAGTTATACACTGAAGCTTTCTTT	CASSFVGKLYTEAFF
14	TRBV27	TRBJ2-2	once	.	TGTGCCAGCAGTTTTAGTGGGTTCACCGGGGAGCTGTTTTTT	CASSFSGFTGELFF
11	TRBV28	TRBJ2-3	.	.	TGTGCCAGCAGTCGGTGGGATACGCAGTATTTT	CASSRWDTQYF
13	TRBV19	TRBJ2-7	.	TRBD1	TGTGCCAGTAGTGGACAGGGGTGGGACGAGCAGTACTTC	CASSGQGWDEQYF
17	TRBV10-3	TRBJ2-1	.	TRBD2	TGTGCCATCAGTGAGTCGATTTCTAGCGGGTTTCACAATGAGCAGTTCTTC	CAISESISSGFHNEQFF
17	TRBV15	TRBJ1-5	.	.	TGTGCCACCAGCAGAGATCAGGGCCTTTATAGCAATCAGCCCCAGCATTTT	CATSRDQGLYSNQPQHF
12	TRBV19	TRBJ2-1	.	.	TGTGCCACCACAAGGAGGGGCAATGAGCAGTTCTTC	CATTRRGNEQFF
14	TRBV6-5	TRBJ2-2	.	.	TGTGCCAGCAGCCGCGGCCTCAAGGGGGGGGAGCTGTTTTTT	CASSRGLKGGELFF
12	TRBV9	TRBJ2-1	once	.	TGTGCCAGCAGCGCACAGAACAATGAGCAGTTCTTC	CASSAQNNEQFF
14	TRBV6-5	TRBJ2-7	.	.	TGTGCCAGCAGTTACTCCTTGGGAAGCTACGAGCAGTACTTC	CASSYSLGSYEQYF
16	TRBV29-1	TRBJ2-7	.	TRBD1	TGCAGCGTTGAACACCAGGGGCAGGGGGCATATTACGAGCAGTACTTC	CSVEHQGQGAYYEQYF
20	TRBV10-3	TRBJ2-7	.	TRBD2	TGTGCCATCAGTGAGTCTCCGGCGACGGGGACCGGGAGGGTACCGTGGGAGCAGTACTTC	CAISESPATGTGRVPWEQYF
15	TRBV19	TRBJ1-4	.	TRBD1	TGTGCCAGTAGAGACAGGGCGGCGGCTAATGAAAAACTGTTTTTT	CASRDRAAANEKLFF
15	TRBV27	TRBJ2-1	.	TRBD1	TGTGCCAGCAGTACCGGCCGGACAGGGGCTAATGAGCAGTTCTTC	CASSTGRTGANEQFF
12	TRBV27	TRBJ2-1	.	.	TGTGCCAGCAGTACCAGGGGTATTGAGCAGTTCTTC	CASSTRGIEQFF
16	TRBV18	TRBJ2-7	few	TRBD2	TGTGCCAGCTCACCCTGGGGACTAGCGGGAAGATACGAGCAGTACTTC	CASSPWGLAGRYEQYF
15	TRBV7-9	TRBJ2-2	.	TRBD2	TGTGCCAGCAGCTCCCCGGGGGGTTACACCGGGGAGCTGTTTTTT	CASSSPGGYTGELFF
12	TRBV12-5	TRBJ2-2	.	.	TGTGCTAGTGGGCCAAACACCGGGGAGCTGTTTTTT	CASGPNTGELFF
13	TRBV10-1	TRBJ1-1	.	.	TGCGCCAGCAGTGTTTCAGGGAGTACTGAAGCTTTCTTT	CASSVSGSTEAFF
14	TRBV9	TRBJ1-2	once	.	TGTGCCAGCAACGTTATTCGGGACAACTATGGCTACACCTTC	CASNVIRDNYGYTF